A single sample is the source of the 5 T cell receptor beta chains below, sequenced in a study of T cell responses to AZD1222 COVID-19 vaccine. Using immunoSEQ multiplex PCR, the repertoire was profiled, and TCRdb retains in-frame clones only, with some absent. The sample holds roughly 270,000 clones; about 94% are singletons and the top ten take less than 0.65%. The material was peripheral blood, obtained 28 days after the second AZD1222 dose. These receptor sequences come from an adult who received the AZD1222 COVID-19 vaccine.

This clone was detected only once. The chain couples TRBV19 to TRBJ2-1, with no clear D. The V and J ends lost 5 bases and 8 bases respectively, with 16 bases between them. The CDR3 runs to 14 residues. Germline assignment: CDR1 LNHDA and CDR2 SQIVND (reference sequence). The CDR3 region is CASSPQFGPDEQFF. The CDR3 DNA reads TGTGCCAGTAGTCCGCAATTTGGACCCGATGAGCAGTTCTTC.

For the CDR3, the DNA is TGCGCCAGCAGGTGGGACTTGAACACCGGGGAGCTGTTTTTT. Residues: CASRWDLNTGELFF. This chain uses TRBV4-3 with TRBJ2-2, with D possibly matching TRBD2 (6 bases). This CDR3 has 14 amino acids. Germline CDR1 and CDR2: LGHNA and YSLEER. The V gene lost 6 bases and the J gene lost 1 base, with 9 bases spanning the gap.

The V gene is TRBV7-2, the J gene TRBJ1-3; perhaps TRBD1 as D (5 bases). Trimming took off 3 bases at V and 0 bases at J, with 9 bases between the two ends. The V gene's germline CDR1 is SGHTA and CDR2 FQGNSA. This CDR3 has 15 amino acids. The CDR3 nucleotides read TGTGCCAGCAGCTTTGCAGGGAGCTCTGGAAACACCATATATTTT. This codes for CASSFAGSSGNTIYF.

The rearrangement links TRBV5-1 to TRBJ2-2; 7 positions match TRBD1. The V gene end was trimmed by 0 bases and the J gene end by 0 bases; junction bases not matched to a gene: 2. This CDR3 is built from 16 residues. Germline V gene lookup returns CDR1 SGHRS and CDR2 YFSETQ. As DNA, the CDR3 is TGCGCCAGCAGCTTGGCGGGACAGACGAACACCGGGGAGCTGTTTTTT. This sequence encodes CASSLAGQTNTGELFF.

In its sample, this clone was seen once. This sequence joins TRBV14 and TRBJ2-7; possible D gene TRBD1, 6 bases. The germline V gene encodes CDR1 SGHDN and CDR2 FVKESK. V was clipped by 3 bases and J by 3 bases, with 9 bases between them. The CDR3 sequence is 13 residues long. The CDR3 is CASSHAGVYEQYF. In DNA form, the CDR3 reads TGTGCCAGCAGCCACGCAGGGGTCTACGAGCAGTACTTC.